Listed here are 14 T cell receptor beta chains from one sample, sequenced in a study of T cell changes during pregnancy in multiple sclerosis. TCRdb's table, derived via immunoSEQ multiplex PCR, lists solely in-frame clones and lacks some. The table shows roughly 100,000 clones, with 91% occurring only once. The sequencing here drew on peripheral blood, taken after pregnancy. These receptors all come from a female donor in good health, enrolled as a control in a pregnancy study.

V is TRBV7-9 and J is TRBJ2-1, with 7 bases that match TRBD1. This CDR3 comprises 15 residues. Germline assignment: CDR1 SEHNR and CDR2 FQNEAQ (reference sequence). Trimming at V came to 5 bases and at J to 0 bases, leaving 4 bases not matched to a gene. The CDR3 sequence: CASSPRQGSYNEQFF. Here the CDR3 DNA reads TGTGCCAGCAGCCCCCGACAGGGCTCCTACAATGAGCAGTTCTTC.

The DNA for the CDR3 is TGCGCCAGCAGCTCAACAGGGAGTCAAGAGACCCAGTACTTC. This codes for CASSSTGSQETQYF. The chain couples TRBV4-1 to TRBJ2-5, with a weak D call TRBD1 (6 bases). Per the germline V gene, CDR1 is MGHRA and CDR2 is YSYEKL. V gave up 5 bases and J gave up 2 bases, with 12 bases separating them. The length of the CDR3 is 14 residues.

For the CDR3, the DNA is TGCAGCGGACAGGGTCAGGGTGAGCAGTACTTC. It yields the protein CSGQGQGEQYF. V usage is TRBV29-1 and J usage is TRBJ2-7; 7 nucleotides line up with TRBD1. There are 11 residues in the CDR3. V dropped 7 bases and J dropped 7; count of bases not matched to a gene: 7. Germline CDR1 SQVTM, CDR2 ANQGSEA.

This clone was seen only once. The genes are TRBV18 and TRBJ2-1; the match to TRBD1 covers 11 bases. Germline V gives CDR1 KGHSH, CDR2 LQKENI. The junction had 13 bases not matched to a gene; V was cut back by 4 bases and J by 14 bases. The CDR3 is 15 amino acids. CDR3 coding DNA: TGTGCCAGCTCACGGCAAGGGGGACAGGGGGACGTTAAGTTCTTC. Translation gives CASSRQGGQGDVKFF.

J is TRBJ2-7 and V is TRBV6-1, with TRBD1 identical over 7 bases. V gave up 5 bases and J gave up 0 bases; unmatched junction bases: 4. Germline V CDR1 and CDR2: MNHNS, SASEGT. The CDR3 consists of 14 residues. The CDR3 sequence is CASSLGQASYEQYF. The CDR3 DNA follows: TGTGCCAGCAGTCTTGGACAGGCCTCCTACGAGCAGTACTTC.

The chain recombines TRBV7-6 with TRBJ2-1; the D gene is possibly TRBD1 (6 bases). The CDR3 runs 14 residues. In germline, CDR1 is SGHVS, CDR2 FNYEAQ. With 2 bases removed from V and 8 bases from J, the gap between germline ends came to 13 bases. This chain's CDR3 is CASSLRTGKDEQFF. The CDR3 DNA follows: TGTGCCAGCAGCTTAAGAACAGGGAAGGATGAGCAGTTCTTC.

DNA for the CDR3: TGCGCCAGCAGCTTCGGGTCCCGCGGTAGGCACACCGGGGAGCTGTTTTTT. It translates to CASSFGSRGRHTGELFF. The rearrangement links TRBV5-1 to TRBJ2-2; no clear D gene. The germline gives CDR1 SGHRS, CDR2 YFSETQ. The length of the CDR3 is 17 residues. The V gene lost 2 bases and the J gene lost 3 bases, with 17 bases spanning the gap. Full variable domain (remainder filled in from reference TRBV5-1 and TRBJ2-2): KAGVTQTPRYLIKTRGQQVTLSCSPISGHRSVSWYQQTPGQGLQFLFEYFSETQRNKGNFPGRFSGRQFSNSRSEMNVSTLELGDSALYLCASSFGSRGRHTGELFFGEGSRLTVL.

J is TRBJ1-5 and V is TRBV2; no definite D call. Trimming removed 9 bases at V and 6 bases at J, with 15 bases between. The germline V gene encodes CDR1 SNHLY and CDR2 FYNNEI. This CDR3 has 13 residues. In DNA form, the CDR3 reads TGTGCCAGTGGATTGAAGGAGGGTCAGCCCCAGCATTTT. This translates into CASGLKEGQPQHF. The full variable domain, rest sourced from reference TRBV2 and TRBJ1-5, is EPEVTQTPSHQVTQMGQEVILRCVPISNHLYFYWYRQILGQKVEFLVSFYNNEISEKSEIFDDQFSVERPDGSNFTLKIRSTKLEDSAMYFCASGLKEGQPQHFGDGTRLSIL.

This clone was detected only once. The chain combines TRBV7-2 with TRBJ2-3, with TRBD2 identical over 8 bases. Germline loops: CDR1 SGHTA, CDR2 FQGNSA. V dropped 4 bases and J dropped 5; count of bases not matched to a gene: 11. The CDR3 sequence is 16 residues long. This CDR3 is CASSSRTRGGRDTQYF. CDR3 DNA sequence: TGTGCCAGCAGCTCCAGAACCCGGGGGGGCCGAGATACGCAGTATTTT.

The V gene is TRBV4-3, the J gene TRBJ1-2; D ambiguous. The V gene lost 2 bases and the J gene lost 8 bases, with 12 bases spanning the gap. Per germline, CDR1 LGHNA and CDR2 YSLEER. The CDR3 spans 13 residues. The CDR3 spells CASSQLGVGGYTF. CDR3 DNA sequence: TGCGCCAGCAGCCAATTAGGAGTAGGCGGCTACACCTTC.

The chain combines TRBV29-1 with TRBJ1-2; the match to TRBD1 covers 10 bases. The junction had 8 bases not matched to a gene; V was cut back by 7 bases and J by 6 bases. CDR1 is SQVTM, CDR2 ANQGSEA, per germline. The CDR3 is 13 residues long. The CDR3 region is CSARQGATDGYTF. The CDR3 DNA reads as TGCAGCGCTAGACAGGGGGCGACGGATGGCTACACCTTC.

The V and J genes are TRBV2 and TRBJ2-2; D possibly corresponds to TRBD1 (6 bases). The V gene's germline CDR1 is SNHLY and CDR2 FYNNEI. V lost 5 bases, J lost 0 bases, and 10 bases lay in between. The CDR3 runs 15 residues. The CDR3 loop reads CASSPQGTNTGELFF. As DNA, the CDR3 is TGTGCCAGCAGTCCCCAGGGGACGAACACCGGGGAGCTGTTTTTT.

CDR3: CASRETGPYGYTF. The DNA of the CDR3 is TGTGCCAGCAGGGAGACAGGGCCCTATGGCTACACCTTC. The chain links TRBV6-1 to TRBJ1-2, with 7 bases aligning to TRBD1. V was pared by 6 bases and J by 4 bases, with 5 bases of the junction left unmatched. Germline assignment: CDR1 MNHNS and CDR2 SASEGT. The CDR3 is 13 residues long.

The gene calls are TRBV6-5 and TRBJ2-3, with D unclear. This CDR3 is 14 amino acids long. The V and J ends lost 5 bases and 1 base respectively, with 10 bases between them. Germline loops: CDR1 MNHEY, CDR2 SVGAGI. CDR3 sequence (DNA): TGTGCCAGCAGTCTTAGCTGGGGCACAGATACGCAGTATTTT. Its protein product is CASSLSWGTDTQYF.